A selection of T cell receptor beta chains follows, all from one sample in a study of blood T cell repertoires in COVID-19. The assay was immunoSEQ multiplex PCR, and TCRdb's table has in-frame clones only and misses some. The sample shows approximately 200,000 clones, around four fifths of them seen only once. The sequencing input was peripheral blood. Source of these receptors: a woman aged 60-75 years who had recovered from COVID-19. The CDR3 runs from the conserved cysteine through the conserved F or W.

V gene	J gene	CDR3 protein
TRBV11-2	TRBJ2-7	CASSLSGTSSYEQYF
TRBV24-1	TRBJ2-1	CATSGTSGTRDEQFF
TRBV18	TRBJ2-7	CASSRYDASYEQYF
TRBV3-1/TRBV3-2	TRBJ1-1	CASSHLDRPEAFF
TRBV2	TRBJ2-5	CASSDPGTQYF
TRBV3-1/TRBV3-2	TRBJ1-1	CASSIRGLSAFF
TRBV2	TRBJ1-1	CASRTEGNTEAFF
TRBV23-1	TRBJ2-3	CASRIRDYTDTQYF
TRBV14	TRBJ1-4	CALTQGGEKLFF
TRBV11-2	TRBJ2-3	CASSFSGLAGGRSDTQYF
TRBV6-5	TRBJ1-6	CASLPPGGNNSPLHF
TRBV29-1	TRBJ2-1	CSVEPTSGGHEQFF
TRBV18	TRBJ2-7	CASSELTGGNYEQYF
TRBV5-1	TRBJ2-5	CASTTLGGWQETQYF
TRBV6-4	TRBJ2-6	CASSADNSGANVLTF
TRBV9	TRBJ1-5	CASSGGQPNQPQHF
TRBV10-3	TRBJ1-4	CAISAQGTNEKLFF
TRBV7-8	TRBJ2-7	CASSLNGGTYEQYF
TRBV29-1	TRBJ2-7	CSGQVGYEQYF
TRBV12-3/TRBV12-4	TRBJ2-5	CASSPDGGETQYF
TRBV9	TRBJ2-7	CASSAHGTGAYEQYF
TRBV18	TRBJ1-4	CASSPTGQQNEKLFF
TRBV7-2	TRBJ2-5	CASSPGLAGGFQETQYF
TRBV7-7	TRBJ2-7	CASSLASGGLQYF